This T cell receptor (beta chain) was found in a study of cytomegalovirus exposure and HLA in healthy donors. Overall study results and limits: A missense variant in DCLRE1C was later tied to TCR beta V- and J-gene trimming.

Amplification used 60 Vbeta primers and 13 Jbeta primers. The table came from immunoSEQ multiplex PCR; TCRdb's copy has only in-frame clones and leaves some out. The repertoire has under 200,000 clones, around 80% of them found once; the top ten carry over 2%. Per the germline V gene, CDR1 is LNHDA and CDR2 is SQIVND (reference sequence). This CDR3 spans 14 amino acids. V was clipped by 7 bases and J by 7 bases, with 16 bases between them. Note on this clone: Its matching antigen is unknown.

The V call is TRBV19, the J call TRBJ1-4; D not resolved. The source of this sequence is a woman in her forties or fifties in good health and CMV-seronegative. The sample comprised PBMCs. The CDR3 DNA sequence: TGTGCCAGTACCGGTTTGGGCAGCGGTGAAAAACTGTTTTTT. Residues: CASTGLGSGEKLFF.